The 21 T cell receptor beta chains below come from one sample, sequenced in a study of monozygotic twins with inflammatory bowel disease. TCRdb reworked the 5' RACE reads into one entry per CDR3 protein, no DNA. Here the sample table reports over 110,000 distinct CDR3 sequences. Sequencing was done on a sample of blood. All receptors derive from a human donor with ulcerative colitis or Crohn's disease, or a healthy co-twin of an affected twin (not recorded which).

The chain is built from TRBV5-1 and TRBJ2-1; TCRdb gives TRBD2 as the D gene, but with no DNA this cannot be confirmed. Germline CDR1 is SGHRS and CDR2 is YFSETQ. The CDR3 consists of 16 residues. CDR3: CASSVRTSLSFNEQFF. Full variable domain (outside the CDR3, taken from reference TRBV5-1 and TRBJ2-1): KAGVTQTPRYLIKTRGQQVTLSCSPISGHRSVSWYQQTPGQGLQFLFEYFSETQRNKGNFPGRFSGRQFSNSRSEMNVSTLELGDSALYLCASSVRTSLSFNEQFFGPGTRLTVL.

This chain joins TRBV18 and TRBJ2-3; TCRdb returns TRBD1, unconfirmable since there is no DNA. CDR1 is KGHSH and CDR2 is LQKENI in the germline V gene. The length of the CDR3 is 16 residues. Here the CDR3 reads CASSPLGATITDTQYF. The complete variable domain, with remaining parts taken from reference TRBV18 and TRBJ2-3, reads NAGVMQNPRHLVRRRGQEARLRCSPMKGHSHVYWYRQLPEEGLKFMVYLQKENIIDESGMPKERFSAEFPKEGPSILRIQQVVRGDSAAYFCASSPLGATITDTQYFGPGTRLTVL.

The genes are TRBV29-1 and TRBJ2-3; TCRdb outputs TRBD1, but without DNA this stays unchecked. The CDR3 consists of 15 residues. Germline loops: CDR1 SQVTM, CDR2 ANQGSEA. CDR3 region: CSVEGRDSFADTQYF.

The chain is built from TRBV11-2 and TRBJ2-2. Germline V gene data show CDR1 as SGHAT and CDR2 as FQNNGV. The CDR3 covers 12 residues. The CDR3 reads CASSLPSWELFF.

V usage is TRBV30 and J usage is TRBJ1-2; no DNA is available, so the TRBD1 call from TCRdb remains unchecked. The germline CDR1 and CDR2 sequences are GTSNPN and SVGIG (reference sequence). The CDR3 extends over 12 amino acids. CDR3 amino acids: CAWTLGLGQGTF. Variable domain in full (rest from reference TRBV30 and TRBJ1-2): SQTIHQWPATLVQPVGSPLSLECTVEGTSNPNLYWYRQAAGRGLQLLFYSVGIGQISSEVPQNLSASRPQDRQFILSSKKLLLSDSGFYLCAWTLGLGQGTFGSGTRLTVV.

The chain uses TRBV5-1 and TRBJ2-5; without DNA, the TCRdb call of TRBD1 cannot be checked. Germline CDR1 SGHRS, CDR2 YFSETQ. The CDR3 runs to 14 residues. CDR3 loop: CASSSQGSGETQYF.

The rearrangement uses TRBV5-1 and TRBJ1-1. The CDR3 is 19 residues long. Germline V gene sequence: CDR1 SGHRS, CDR2 YFSETQ. Here the CDR3 reads CASSFYLDGYFQMNTEAFF.

V and J are TRBV18 and TRBJ1-5; without DNA, the TCRdb call of TRBD1 cannot be checked. The CDR3 contains 15 residues. From germline, CDR1 is KGHSH and CDR2 LQKENI. The CDR3 reads CASSLRQGRNQPQHF.

This chain uses TRBV7-4 with TRBJ2-4; TCRdb's D call of TRBD1 is untestable without DNA. The CDR3 runs 19 residues. The germline CDR1 and CDR2 sequences are SGHVT and SQSDAQ. This chain's CDR3 is CASSFGTTGTELAKNIQYF.

This chain's CDR3 is CASSRTGRTGELFF. The chain uses TRBV7-3 and TRBJ2-2; TCRdb picks TRBD1, but there is no DNA to check that call. Germline loops: CDR1 SGHTA, CDR2 FQGTGA. CDR3 length: 14 amino acids. The whole variable domain, remainder taken from reference TRBV7-3 and TRBJ2-2, is GAGVSQTPSNKVTEKGKYVELRCDPISGHTALYWYRQSLGQGPEFLIYFQGTGAADDSGLPNDRFFAVRPEGSVSTLKIQRTERGDSAVYLCASSRTGRTGELFFGEGSRLTVL.

This CDR3 reads CSATRGVGQPQHF. V is TRBV29-1 and J is TRBJ1-5. Germline V gives CDR1 SQVTM, CDR2 ANQGSEA. The CDR3 is made up of 13 amino acids.

Here the CDR3 reads CSVEVLTGYGYTF. The genes are TRBV29-1 and TRBJ1-2. CDR1 is SQVTM and CDR2 is ANQGSEA in the germline V gene. CDR3 length equals 13 residues.

The chain couples TRBV2 to TRBJ2-2. The CDR3 loop spans 16 amino acids. The germline gives CDR1 SNHLY, CDR2 FYNNEI. The CDR3 reads CASSRMGTRNTGELFF.

The chain employs TRBV5-1 and TRBJ2-3. CDR1 is SGHRS, CDR2 YFSETQ, per germline. The CDR3 extends over 15 amino acids. The CDR3 here is CASSFEGLGPDTQYF.

The chain uses TRBV5-1 and TRBJ1-5. This CDR3 is built from 13 residues. Germline CDR1 is SGHRS and CDR2 is YFSETQ. The CDR3 spells CASSFGTNQPQHF.

The rearrangement links TRBV7-2 to TRBJ2-3; TCRdb gives TRBD1 as the D gene, but with no DNA this cannot be confirmed. This CDR3 comprises 17 residues. Germline CDR1 reads SGHTA; CDR2 reads FQGNSA. The CDR3 spells CASSLVGQHTSTDTQYF.

The chain links TRBV20-1 to TRBJ1-4. The CDR3 contains 13 residues. Germline V lookup: CDR1 DFQATT, CDR2 SNEGSKA (reference sequence). CDR3 protein: CSARAASNGKLFF.

The V gene is TRBV3-1, the J gene TRBJ2-7; the TCRdb D gene call, TRBD1, has no DNA to confirm it. The germline CDR1 and CDR2 sequences are LGHDT and YNNKEL (reference sequence). This CDR3 comprises 16 residues. This chain's CDR3 is CASSQPGTAYSYEQYF.

This CDR3 reads CASSPQGSNTEAFF. This chain uses TRBV18 with TRBJ1-1. The CDR3 length is 14 residues. Germline V gene data show CDR1 as KGHSH and CDR2 as LQKENI.

The chain employs TRBV25-1 and TRBJ2-1; TCRdb calls TRBD1, which cannot be checked without DNA. The CDR3 runs to 17 residues. Per germline, CDR1 MGHDK and CDR2 SYGVNS. Here the CDR3 reads CASSPTVGDPDYNEQFF.

V gene TRBV5-1 combines with J gene TRBJ1-2; the D gene TCRdb calls, TRBD1, cannot be checked with no DNA. The CDR3 has 16 residues. Looked up from germline, CDR1 is SGHRS and CDR2 is YFSETQ. This CDR3 reads CASSFGRTTGFYGYTF.